The rows below give T cell receptor beta chains drawn from one sample of a study of beta chain features in type 1 diabetes. The assay was immunoSEQ multiplex PCR, and TCRdb's table has in-frame clones only and misses some. The sample records 250,000 to 300,000 clones, over 11% being singletons. Source material: naive CD4+ T cells from blood. The source is a man younger than 45 with type 1 diabetes. The conserved cysteine and the conserved F or W are not part of the CDR3 here. Size values are once, few and many counts, or a class for expanded clones, and some rows have none.

cdr3_aa v_call clone_size
ASSQDSRDTEAF TRBV4-2 -
ASSLKGQGTDTQY TRBV5-1 few
ASSATTSGRYNEQF TRBV9 few
AWSVRRTSGSPETQY TRBV30 -
ASSPRDSTQY TRBV11-3 few
SGRIERTVTTEAF TRBV29-1 few
ASGTGPTEAF TRBV28 few
ASSTQGNQPQH TRBV19 once
AWSVGRNQPQH TRBV30 few
ASRYTGTSGYEQY TRBV4-2 -
ASSQQGTDEQY TRBV2 few
ASSQVRTGENYGYT TRBV4-1 few
ASNPGSYEQY TRBV28 -
ASSVAPSGGTDTQY TRBV9 -
ASSQDLTLPLYGYT TRBV4-2 -
AISGLAEQY TRBV10-3 few
ASSDPAGTSYEQY TRBV7-9 few
ASSLVLRSSYNEQF TRBV5-1 few
ASGQGDTEAF TRBV21-1 -
ASSQSRGDYQPQH TRBV23-1 -
ASSQSPGLAAGELF TRBV14 -
ASSSAGGYEQY TRBV7-6 -
SVGVYRGKNGSGANVLT TRBV29-1 few
ASSPDSTYEQY TRBV2 few
ASSLKGQDYGYT TRBV5-1 few
AIGQHTGELF TRBV19 few
ASSQSAASSYNEQF TRBV5-4 few